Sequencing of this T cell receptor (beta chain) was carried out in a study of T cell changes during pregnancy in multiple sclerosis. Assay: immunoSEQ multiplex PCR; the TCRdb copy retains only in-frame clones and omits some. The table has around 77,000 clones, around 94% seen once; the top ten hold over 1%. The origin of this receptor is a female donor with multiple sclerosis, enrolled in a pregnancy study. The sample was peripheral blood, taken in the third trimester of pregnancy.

The CDR3 coding sequence is TGTGCCAGCAGTGCCCGGGACAGTGAGAACACTGAAGCTTTCTTT. Protein product: CASSARDSENTEAFF. The chain uses TRBV25-1 and TRBJ1-1, with TRBD1 identical over 7 bases. The junction had 6 bases not matched to a gene; V was cut back by 4 bases and J by 1 base. Germline lookup yields CDR1 MGHDK and CDR2 SYGVNS. CDR3 size: 15 residues.